Listed below are T cell receptor beta chains from one sample, sequenced in a study of beta chain features in type 1 diabetes. TCRdb's table, derived via immunoSEQ multiplex PCR, lists solely in-frame clones and lacks some. The sample shows 850,000 to 900,000 clones, about 17% of them seen only once. Material: naive CD4+ T cells from blood. These receptors all come from a woman aged 18-29 years in good health. The CDR3 runs from the conserved cysteine through the conserved F or W. Expanded clones get a size class; other rows say once, few or many, or leave the size out.

size	V	J	CDR3
few	TRBV7-2	TRBJ2-7	CASSLKRWGHEQYF
few	TRBV4-3	TRBJ2-1	CASSHRLGNEQFF
-	TRBV6-1	TRBJ2-7	CASSEVGQGYYEQYF
-	TRBV4-3	TRBJ2-5	CASSPRQNRQETQYF
-	TRBV5-4	TRBJ2-5	CASSSAAPRTAETQYF
few	TRBV6-5	TRBJ2-5	CASSYRGTRIQETQYF
few	TRBV9	TRBJ2-1	CASSATTTSPSSYNEQFF
few	TRBV6-5	TRBJ2-3	CASSLTGYVTDTQYF
few	TRBV7-2	TRBJ2-7	CASSRPGTGSGNEQYF
-	TRBV9	TRBJ1-2	CASSVGTNGGPNGYTF
few	TRBV9	TRBJ2-3	CASSAGLSTDTQYF
-	TRBV5-4	TRBJ2-5	CASSGGLAGQETQYF
-	TRBV2	TRBJ2-3	CASIGGSTDTQYF
few	TRBV2	TRBJ1-5	CASSPWQYSNQPQHF
few	TRBV10-2	TRBJ2-1	CASSRLGGFDEQFF
-	TRBV2	TRBJ2-2	CASSEDFTGELFF
few	TRBV7-8	TRBJ2-5	CASSTTLETQYF
few	TRBV19	TRBJ1-2	CASSTDPGTGGYTF
-	TRBV28	TRBJ1-2	CASSPSPLANYGYTF
few	TRBV28	TRBJ2-7	CASSLPRGPGGEQYF
-	TRBV11-2	TRBJ2-1	CASSSGTSYNEQFF
few	TRBV4-2	TRBJ2-6	CAARPGISGANVLTF
few	TRBV6-1	TRBJ2-1	CASSRAGFGEQFF
-	TRBV7-9	TRBJ2-4	CASSLGQGLAKNIQYF
-	TRBV5-6	TRBJ2-7	CASSFGSRGTPYEQYF
-	TRBV6-6	TRBJ2-3	CASSYLIGAFTDTQYF
-	TRBV7-9	TRBJ2-1	CASSLVLAGNEQFF
few	TRBV10-1	TRBJ1-1	CASSEGTEANTEAFF
-	TRBV7-6	TRBJ2-5	CASSRHQETQYF
-	TRBV7-2	TRBJ1-5	CASSLFGSHQPQHF
few	TRBV18	TRBJ2-1	CASSSWKAYNEQFF
few	TRBV6-5	TRBJ1-5	CASSNYPGYQPQHF
few	TRBV7-9	TRBJ1-1	CASSLVPRGYKAFF